This T cell receptor beta chain originates from a study of response to subunit inactivated influenza vaccine. In its sample, this clonotype was seen many times. The antigen is not known. Study-wide findings and caveats: Authors suggested few new T cells are recruited by each seasonal influenza vaccination.

TCRdb reprocessed the RT-PCR reads via MiXCR and lists one record per CDR3 protein. Of roughly 700,000 distinct CDR3 sequences in the sample, around 14% were seen once. J lost 3 bases, V lost 5 bases, and 2 bases had no gene match. The CDR3 runs to 13 residues. Per germline, CDR1 SGHAT and CDR2 FQNNGV. The sample in question was PBMCs from blood, obtained 14 to 15 days before vaccination. The TCR was taken from a man in his forties or fifties who received an inactivated influenza vaccine. The V gene is TRBV11-2, the J gene TRBJ1-2, with 8 positions matching TRBD1. CDR3 DNA: TGTGCCAGCAGCGAACAGGGGGACTATGGCTACACCTTC. Its protein is CASSEQGDYGYTF.